The present TCR beta chain was sequenced within a study of T-cell reconstitution after alpha-beta-depleted transplantation in children. This clonotype was counted many times. Library preparation (for TCRbeta) was performed with unique molecular identifiers. TCRdb analysed the PCR reads with MiXCR anew, one entry per CDR3 protein. The sample includes roughly 200,000 distinct CDR3 sequences, roughly 15% of them seen just once. V shed 8 bases and J shed 4 bases, with 17 bases lying between them. Germline CDR1 and CDR2: MDHEN and SYDVKM. The CDR3 is made up of 14 amino acids. The sequences come from PBMCs from the stem cell graft donor, collected from the stem cell graft. V is TRBV28 and J is TRBJ2-5, with a tentative D call TRBD1 (7 bases). The TCR sequence derives from a human donor who donated a stem cell graft to a child with acute lymphoblastic leukemia. CDR3 nucleotide sequence: TGTGCCAGCCATTACAGGGGAGCGGGAGAGACCCAGTACTTC. This translates into CASHYRGAGETQYF.